Each of the 26 T cell receptor beta chains below was sequenced from the same sample in a study of blood T cell repertoires in COVID-19. Assay used: immunoSEQ multiplex PCR; TCRdb lists only in-frame clones, some missing. The data contain hundreds of thousands of clones, roughly 89% of them singletons. The specimen was peripheral blood. These receptors all come from a woman between 50 and 59 years old with COVID-19, enrolled during active disease.

This clone was seen only once. The genes are TRBV7-9 and TRBJ2-7; the match to TRBD1 covers 10 bases. V trimming: 6 bases; J trimming: 3 bases; junction bases outside the gene matches: 5. From germline, CDR1 is SEHNR and CDR2 FQNEAQ (reference sequence). This CDR3 has 14 residues. The CDR3 DNA reads as TGTGCCAGCAGGAGCGGACAGGGGGACTACGAGCAGTACTTC. Its translation is CASRSGQGDYEQYF.

This chain connects TRBV13 to TRBJ2-5; perhaps TRBD2 as D (6 bases). Germline lookup yields CDR1 PRHDT and CDR2 FYEKMQ (reference sequence). This CDR3 has 13 amino acids. Trimming took 4 bases from V and 1 from J, leaving 7 bases between them. CDR3 in DNA: TGTGCCAGCAGCTGGGGACTCCAAGAGACCCAGTACTTC. This encodes CASSWGLQETQYF.

The V call is TRBV6-1, the J call TRBJ1-2, with 7 bases fitting TRBD1. V lost 1 base to trimming and J lost 8 bases; unmatched junction nucleotides: 13. Germline V gene data show CDR1 as MNHNS and CDR2 as SASEGT. The CDR3 is 16 residues long. The CDR3 DNA is TGTGCCAGCAGTGAAGATGGGACAGCTATGCAAGGGGGCTACACCTTC. This codes for CASSEDGTAMQGGYTF.

The gene calls are TRBV19 and TRBJ1-2; D gene ambiguous. This CDR3 has 12 amino acids. V lost 4 bases and J lost 0, with 3 bases in between. Germline-derived CDR1 and CDR2 are LNHDA and SQIVND (reference sequence). The CDR3 sequence is CASSRANYGYTF. The CDR3 DNA reads as TGTGCCAGTAGTAGAGCTAACTATGGCTACACCTTC.

The chain links TRBV10-2 to TRBJ1-5; 8 nucleotides match TRBD1. Germline V gene sequence: CDR1 WSHSY, CDR2 SAAADI. With V trimmed by 3 bases and J by 7 bases, 2 bases remained unmatched. The CDR3 has 13 residues. The CDR3 loop reads CASSEGQGQPQHF. In DNA form, the CDR3 reads TGCGCCAGCAGTGAAGGACAGGGCCAGCCCCAGCATTTT.

The chain carries TRBV12-3 or TRBV12-4 and TRBJ1-3; D possibly corresponds to TRBD1 (6 bases). The CDR3 spans 11 residues. Between the trimmed V and J ends, which lost 8 bases and 5 bases, there was a span of 7 bases. The CDR3 bases are TGTGCCAGCCAGGGGCGAAACACCATATATTTT. The encoded protein is CASQGRNTIYF.

V gene TRBV6-5 combines with J gene TRBJ2-2, with 7 bases matching TRBD2. Germline V CDR1 and CDR2: MNHEY, SVGAGI. V trimming: 6 bases; J trimming: 5 bases; junction bases outside the gene matches: 3. The CDR3 is made up of 13 amino acids. CDR3 amino acids: CASRGRGTGELFF. CDR3 sequence (DNA): TGTGCCAGCAGGGGGCGGGGGACCGGGGAGCTGTTTTTT.

The chain joins TRBV4-1 to TRBJ1-4, with D unresolved. V lost 1 base to trimming and J lost 0 bases, with 6 bases between them. The CDR3 runs 15 residues. Germline lookup yields CDR1 MGHRA and CDR2 YSYEKL. The CDR3 loop is CASSQVLATNEKLFF. CDR3 DNA: TGCGCCAGCAGCCAAGTTCTTGCAACTAATGAAAAACTGTTTTTT.

The CDR3: CASSLYWGRAGYGYTF. CDR3 bases: TGTGCCAGCAGTTTATATTGGGGTCGGGCGGGCTATGGCTACACCTTC. The rearrangement links TRBV28 to TRBJ1-2; D gene uncertain. The CDR3 runs to 16 residues. Trimming shortened V by 1 base and J by 4 bases, and 16 bases separated the two germline ends. Germline CDR1 MDHEN, CDR2 SYDVKM.

The chain has TRBV5-6 and TRBJ1-1; D gene uncertain. The germline V gene has CDR1 SGHDT and CDR2 YYEEEE. V was pared by 10 bases and J by 4 bases, with 14 bases between. CDR3 size: 12 residues. CDR3 sequence (DNA): TGTGCCCGTGCTGGTGTCGGCACTGAAGCTTTCTTT. Its protein product is CARAGVGTEAFF.

The rearrangement uses TRBV30 and TRBJ1-5, with a possible D match to TRBD1 (5 bases). Germline assignment: CDR1 GTSNPN and CDR2 SVGIG (reference sequence). V lost 2 bases and J 5 bases, leaving 16 bases between the germline ends. The CDR3 covers 15 residues. CDR3 amino acids: CAWSLGSGVDQPQHF. The DNA of the CDR3 is TGTGCCTGGAGTCTTGGATCGGGGGTGGATCAGCCCCAGCATTTT. The entire variable domain, with the rest obtained from reference TRBV30 and TRBJ1-5, is as follows: SQTIHQWPATLVQPVGSPLSLECTVEGTSNPNLYWYRQAAGRGLQLLFYSVGIGQISSEVPQNLSASRPQDRQFILSSKKLLLSDSGFYLCAWSLGSGVDQPQHFGDGTRLSIL.

V gene TRBV6-5 combines with J gene TRBJ2-1, with a possible D match to TRBD2 (5 bases). The CDR3 has 14 amino acids. CDR1 and CDR2 from the germline V gene are MNHEY and SVGAGI. Trimming cost V 4 bases and J 4 bases, with 11 bases left between them. The CDR3 DNA is TGTGCCAGCAGTTCAAGCGGATCTTACAATGAGCAGTTCTTC. Translated, it gives CASSSSGSYNEQFF.

The J gene is TRBJ2-3, the V gene TRBV21-1; the table assigns TRBD2, which was not confirmed against the DNA. TRBV21-1 is annotated as a pseudogene. The CDR3 runs 16 residues. The CDR3 loop is CASSNGASGGADTQYF. In nucleotides, the CDR3 is TGTGCCAGCAGCAATGGGGCTAGCGGGGGGGCAGATACGCAGTATTTT.

This chain joins TRBV7-2 and TRBJ1-4; a weak D match, TRBD1 (6 bases). Germline values: CDR1 SGHTA, CDR2 FQGNSA. V was pared by 3 bases and J by 7 bases, with 21 bases between. The CDR3 loop spans 17 amino acids. The DNA for the CDR3 is TGTGCCAGCAGCTTGGAACAGGGCGGTGTGAAGAGTGAAAAACTGTTTTTT. Translated, it gives CASSLEQGGVKSEKLFF.

This clone was seen a single time. Other DNA sequences from this sample encode an identical CDR3 as well. V is TRBV19 and J is TRBJ1-5; perhaps TRBD1 as D (6 bases). V lost 1 base and J 2 bases, leaving 6 bases between the germline ends. Germline V gene sequence: CDR1 LNHDA, CDR2 SQIVND (reference sequence). This CDR3 has 14 residues. The CDR3 DNA sequence: TGTGCCAGTAGTATAGGACAGGGCAATCAGCCCCAGCATTTT. Translating gives CASSIGQGNQPQHF.

DNA of the CDR3: TGTGCCAGCCGAGCGACAGGGGGCAACGCTGAAGCTTTCTTT. It yields the protein CASRATGGNAEAFF. The chain carries TRBV27 and TRBJ1-1; 10 bases align to TRBD1. CDR1 MNHEY and CDR2 SMNVEV come from the germline V gene (reference sequence). The J segment lost 6 bases and the V segment lost 8 bases, leaving 9 bases of the junction unmatched. The CDR3 covers 14 residues.

This clone was recorded once. The genes are TRBV11-2 and TRBJ1-4, with D perhaps TRBD1 (5 bases). This CDR3 comprises 15 residues. The germline V and J ends were trimmed by 1 base and 8 bases, with 14 bases remaining between them. The germline V gene encodes CDR1 SGHAT and CDR2 FQNNGV. CDR3 DNA sequence: TGTGCCAGCAGCTTAGGAAGGGGCTTCAGGGAAAAACTGTTTTTT. It specifies CASSLGRGFREKLFF.

The rearrangement joins TRBV30 to TRBJ2-7; 7 bases fit TRBD2. Unmatched junction bases numbered 8, after V lost 6 bases and J lost 3 bases. The germline V gene has CDR1 GTSNPN and CDR2 SVGIG (reference sequence). This CDR3 is 13 amino acids long. The CDR3 DNA reads TGTGCCTGTTTCCGGGACTACCTCTACGAGCAGTACTTC. It is translated as CACFRDYLYEQYF.

CDR3 nucleotides: TGTGCCAGCAAGAGACAGGGGTCGTCGGGAGAGCAGTACTTC. Translated, it gives CASKRQGSSGEQYF. The V gene is TRBV2, the J gene TRBJ2-7; 8 nucleotides line up with TRBD1. CDR1 SNHLY and CDR2 FYNNEI come from the germline V gene. The V segment lost 7 bases and the J segment 7 bases; nucleotides outside the gene matches: 12. The CDR3 runs to 14 residues.

This clone was observed a handful of times. The chain links TRBV6-6 to TRBJ1-1, with 8 bases that match TRBD1. This CDR3 is 15 amino acids long. Per the germline V gene, CDR1 is MNHNY and CDR2 is SVGAGI (reference sequence). Trimming cost V 0 bases and J 10 bases; bases outside gene matches: 10. The CDR3 nucleotides read TGTGCCAGCAGTTACTCGCGCCAGGGGGCATCGGTAGCTTTCTTT. It specifies CASSYSRQGASVAFF.

The V and J genes are TRBV20-1 and TRBJ1-1, with D possibly TRBD1 on 5 matching bases. This CDR3 has 11 residues. Germline assignment: CDR1 DFQATT and CDR2 SNEGSKA (reference sequence). CDR3 protein: CGGILNTEAFF. In nucleotides, the CDR3 is TGCGGGGGGATTTTGAACACTGAAGCTTTCTTT.

The chain recombines TRBV28 with TRBJ2-7, with D uncertain. This CDR3 region has 16 residues. Trimming shortened V by 5 bases and J by 2 bases, and 19 bases separated the two germline ends. The V gene's germline CDR1 is MDHEN and CDR2 SYDVKM. The chain's CDR3 is CASSHTATLNPYEQYF. The CDR3 nucleotides are TGTGCCAGCAGTCACACAGCAACTCTCAATCCCTACGAGCAGTACTTC. Using reference TRBV28 and TRBJ2-7 for the parts outside the CDR3, the full variable domain is DVKVTQSSRYLVKRTGEKVFLECVQDMDHENMFWYRQDPGLGLRLIYFSYDVKMKEKGDIPEGYSVSREKKERFSLILESASTNQTSMYLCASSHTATLNPYEQYFGPGTRLTVT.

This chain connects TRBV6-5 to TRBJ1-1; TRBD1 might be the D (5 bases). This CDR3 spans 13 amino acids. V was cut by 6 bases and J by 5 bases, with 13 bases left in between. Germline V gene lookup returns CDR1 MNHEY and CDR2 SVGAGI. CDR3 sequence (DNA): TGTGCCAGCAGGGCTACAGGAGAGACTGAAGCTTTCTTT. Its protein product is CASRATGETEAFF.

The chain carries TRBV24-1 and TRBJ2-1; TRBD1 matches 12 bases. The CDR3 length is 16 residues. Per germline, CDR1 KGHDR and CDR2 SFDVKD. Trimming cost V 4 bases and J 9 bases; bases outside gene matches: 9. The CDR3 sequence: CATSEISGTGGVEQFF. CDR3 sequence (DNA): TGTGCCACCAGTGAGATCTCCGGGACAGGGGGCGTTGAGCAGTTCTTC.

The chain couples TRBV7-6 to TRBJ1-1; a possible D gene is TRBD1 (6 bases). In germline, CDR1 is SGHVS, CDR2 FNYEAQ. Trimming removed 2 bases from V and 7 bases from J, with 17 bases in between. CDR3 size: 15 residues. CDR3 residues: CASSLLQGQENEAFF. The CDR3 nucleotides read TGTGCCAGCAGCTTACTTCAGGGGCAGGAGAATGAAGCTTTCTTT.

This clone turned up a few times. This chain links TRBV19 with TRBJ1-6, with unresolved D. CDR3 length: 12 residues. Trimming took off 1 base at V and 10 bases at J, with 5 bases between the two ends. In germline, CDR1 is LNHDA, CDR2 SQIVND (reference sequence). CDR3 region: CASSIARSPLHF. The CDR3 DNA reads TGTGCCAGTAGTATAGCCAGATCACCCCTCCACTTT. The full variable domain, rest sourced from reference TRBV19 and TRBJ1-6, is DGGITQSPKYLFRKEGQNVTLSCEQNLNHDAMYWYRQDPGQGLRLIYYSQIVNDFQKGDIAEGYSVSREKKESFPLTVTSAQKNPTAFYLCASSIARSPLHFGNGTRLTVT.